This T cell receptor (beta chain) was obtained from a study of T cells in Graves' hyperthyroidism and ophthalmopathy. Study overall: Peripheral blood was obtained at initial diagnosis, preceding any treatment.

At least ten counts were recorded for this clonotype. RNA transcripts gave rise to amplified TCR beta CDR3 regions. First-round RT-PCR of the TCR CDR3 relied on the HTBI primer set. TCRdb recomputed calls from the multiplex PCR reads with MiXCR, one row per CDR3 protein. Of 300,000 to 450,000 distinct CDR3 sequences listed, around 14% are singletons. Trimming cost V 4 bases and J 2 bases; bases outside gene matches: 4. This CDR3 has 15 residues. Germline loops: CDR1 MGHRA, CDR2 YSYEKL. The receptor was isolated from a woman in her sixties or seventies with Graves' hyperthyroidism. The sample taken for sequencing was blood. V usage is TRBV4-1 and J usage is TRBJ2-7, with 11 positions matching TRBD2. Written as DNA, the CDR3 is TGCGCCAGCAGCCCGCGACTAGCGGGGACCTACGAGCAGTACTTC. It translates to CASSPRLAGTYEQYF.